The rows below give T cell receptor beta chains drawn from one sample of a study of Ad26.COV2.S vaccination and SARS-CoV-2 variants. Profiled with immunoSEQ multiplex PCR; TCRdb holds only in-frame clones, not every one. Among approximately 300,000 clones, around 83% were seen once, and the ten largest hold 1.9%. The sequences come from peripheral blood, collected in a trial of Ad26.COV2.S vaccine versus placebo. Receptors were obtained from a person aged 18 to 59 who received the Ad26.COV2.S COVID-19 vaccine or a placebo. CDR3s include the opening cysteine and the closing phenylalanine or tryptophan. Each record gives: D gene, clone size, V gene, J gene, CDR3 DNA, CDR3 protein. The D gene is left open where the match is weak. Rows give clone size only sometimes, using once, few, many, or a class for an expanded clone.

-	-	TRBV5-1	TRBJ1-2	TGCGCCAGCAGCTTGGGGGCGGACTTCGGACGAGGGGCCAACTATGGCTACACCTTC	CASSLGADFGRGANYGYTF
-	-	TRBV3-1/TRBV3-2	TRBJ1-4	TGTGCCAGCAAACCGGGGGGCAGGGATGAAAAACTGTTTTTT	CASKPGGRDEKLFF
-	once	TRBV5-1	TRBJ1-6	TGCGCCAGCAGCTTGGAAAAGGGATCACCCCTCCACTTT	CASSLEKGSPLHF
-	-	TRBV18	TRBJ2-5	TGTGCCAGCTCAAACCAAGAGACCCAGTACTTC	CASSNQETQYF
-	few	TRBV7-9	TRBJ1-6	TGTGCCAGCAGCTTGAGCCGAGGGGGTAATTCACCCCTCCACTTT	CASSLSRGGNSPLHF
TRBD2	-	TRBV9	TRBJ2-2	TGTGCCAGCAGCGCTAGCGGGGTAGGCACCGGGGAGCTGTTTTTT	CASSASGVGTGELFF
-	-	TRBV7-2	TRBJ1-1	TGTGCCAGCAGCTATTACGGACAGCACACTGAAGCTTTCTTT	CASSYYGQHTEAFF
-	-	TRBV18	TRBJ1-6	TGTGCCAGCTCACCGGGGAGGGGACCCTATTCACCCCTCCACTTT	CASSPGRGPYSPLHF
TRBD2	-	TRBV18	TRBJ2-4	TGTGCCAGCTCACCGGGCTCTAGCGGGGAGAAAAACATTCAGTACTTC	CASSPGSSGEKNIQYF
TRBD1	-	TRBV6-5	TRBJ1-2	TGTGCCAGCAAGGGGTTAGGGGGCTTCTATGGCTACACCTTC	CASKGLGGFYGYTF
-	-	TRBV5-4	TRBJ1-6	TGTGCCAGCAGCGCTAGGAGGAGCTCCTATAATTCACCCCTCCACTTT	CASSARRSSYNSPLHF
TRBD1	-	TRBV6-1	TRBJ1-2	TGTGCCAGCAGTGAGAGCCGCCAGGGGGCCGTGTATGGCTACACCTTC	CASSESRQGAVYGYTF
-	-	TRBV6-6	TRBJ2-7	TGTGCCAGCAGCCGGGACGTGTACGAGCAGTACTTC	CASSRDVYEQYF
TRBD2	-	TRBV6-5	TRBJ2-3	TGTGCCAGCGCCACACTAGCGGGGGGCTCGGATACGCAGTATTTT	CASATLAGGSDTQYF
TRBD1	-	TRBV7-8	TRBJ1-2	TGTGCCAGCAGCTTTAGTGCAGGGGGTAGAGGCGGCTACACCTTC	CASSFSAGGRGGYTF
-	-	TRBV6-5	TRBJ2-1	TGTGCCAGCACTCTCGGTCGATACAATGAGCAGTTCTTC	CASTLGRYNEQFF
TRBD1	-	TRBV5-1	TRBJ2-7	TGCGCCAGCCGCTCCGGGACAGACTCCTACGAGCAGTACTTC	CASRSGTDSYEQYF
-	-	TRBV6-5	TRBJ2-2	TGTGCCAGTCAGGACAGTAACACCGGGGAGCTGTTTTTT	CASQDSNTGELFF
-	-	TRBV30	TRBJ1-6	TGTGCCTGGGGACAGTCAAGCTCCTATAATTCACCCCTCCACTTT	CAWGQSSSYNSPLHF
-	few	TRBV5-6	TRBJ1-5	TGTGCCAGCAACTTAGGGGGGAGCAATCAGCCCCAGCATTTT	CASNLGGSNQPQHF
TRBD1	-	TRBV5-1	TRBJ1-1	TGCGCCAGCAGCTTTGGACAGGGGAACACTGAAGCTTTCTTT	CASSFGQGNTEAFF
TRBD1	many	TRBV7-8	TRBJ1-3	TGTGCCAGCAGCAACAGGGGCTCTGGAAACACCATATATTTT	CASSNRGSGNTIYF
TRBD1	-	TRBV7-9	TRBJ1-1	TGTGCCAGCAGCTCTTTGCGGTTTGTGACAGGGGTTAACACTGAAGCTTTCTTT	CASSSLRFVTGVNTEAFF
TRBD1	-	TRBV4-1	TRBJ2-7	TGCGCCAGCAGCCAAATCGGGACAGGGGCGCCCGAGCAGTACTTC	CASSQIGTGAPEQYF
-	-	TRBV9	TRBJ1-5	TGTGCCAGCAGCGTAGGACATGGGTCCAATCAGCCCCAGCATTTT	CASSVGHGSNQPQHF
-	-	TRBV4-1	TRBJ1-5	TGCGCCAGCAGCCAAGTTGTTTTGAGGGGTCGGGGGCCCCAGCATTTT	CASSQVVLRGRGPQHF